Sequencing of this TCR beta chain was carried out in a study of blood T cell repertoires in COVID-19. Study details: The cDNA or gDNA used as material had been derived from T cells, B-cell-depleted T cells, or PBMCs.

The CDR3 loop spans 14 amino acids. The J segment lost 6 bases and the V segment lost 10 bases, leaving 14 bases of the junction unmatched. Per the germline V gene, CDR1 is LNHDA and CDR2 is SQIVND (reference sequence). Profiling relied on immunoSEQ multiplex PCR, and the TCRdb table lists in-frame clones only, not all of them. The sample holds about 200,000 clones; more than 75% are singletons and the top ten take 18%. During active infection, Seattle patients enrolled and were then monitored through disease. Source material: peripheral blood. V is TRBV19 and J is TRBJ2-5, with 7 bases lining up with TRBD2. This receptor was obtained from a person aged 65 to 85 with COVID-19, enrolled during active disease. Here the CDR3 reads CATARRSGQKTQYF. The CDR3 nucleotides are TGTGCCACCGCCCGCCGTAGCGGGCAGAAGACCCAGTACTTC.